The 28 T cell receptor beta chains given below trace back to one sample, sequenced in a study of blood T cell repertoires in COVID-19. Assay: immunoSEQ multiplex PCR; the TCRdb copy retains only in-frame clones and omits some. The sample comprises about 190,000 clones, roughly 84% of which are singletons, and roughly 3.1% rests with the top ten. Sequencing was carried out using PBMCs or T cells enriched from blood (not recorded which). The receptors derive from a woman aged 25 to 39 who had been exposed to COVID-19.

The chain employs TRBV5-8 and TRBJ2-7, with D hard to call. The germline gives CDR1 SGHTS, CDR2 YDEGEE. The CDR3 consists of 13 residues. Trimming shortened V by 1 base and J by 6 bases, and 11 bases separated the two germline ends. CDR3 loop: CASSLKSRGEQYF. CDR3 sequence (DNA): TGTGCCAGCAGCTTGAAATCTAGAGGCGAGCAGTACTTC.

About this clone itself: Other DNA sequences in this sample translate to the same CDR3. The V and J genes are TRBV6-5 and TRBJ2-1, with D unclear. This CDR3 comprises 15 residues. V dropped 0 bases and J dropped 4 bases, with 10 bases sitting between them. The germline CDR1 and CDR2 sequences are MNHEY and SVGAGI. In DNA form, the CDR3 reads TGTGCCAGCAGTTACTCGGCAGGCCCTTACAATGAGCAGTTCTTC. It is translated as CASSYSAGPYNEQFF.

The chain links TRBV28 to TRBJ1-2, with D possibly TRBD1 on 6 matching bases. Trimming took 3 bases from V and 8 from J, leaving 10 bases between them. Germline CDR1 and CDR2: MDHEN and SYDVKM. The CDR3 sequence is 12 residues long. The CDR3 nucleotides are TGTGCCAGCAGTTTGGGGGGGGGCGGCTACACCTTC. This encodes CASSLGGGGYTF.

The V gene is TRBV7-9, the J gene TRBJ2-7, with D possibly matching TRBD2 (6 bases). CDR3 length equals 13 residues. Trimming shortened V by 5 bases and J by 4 bases, and 12 bases separated the two germline ends. Germline CDR1 reads SEHNR; CDR2 reads FQNEAQ (reference sequence). The CDR3, as DNA: TGTGCCAGCAGCCGGGACTCCAGGTACGAGCAGTACTTC. This encodes CASSRDSRYEQYF.

This chain uses TRBV10-1 with TRBJ2-1; D perhaps matches TRBD2 (5 bases). The ends were cut back, 3 bases at V and 6 bases at J, with 12 bases in the middle. Germline V gene sequence: CDR1 WNHNN, CDR2 SYGVQD (reference sequence). The CDR3 has 14 amino acids. In nucleotides, the CDR3 is TGCGCCAGCAGTGATCCGGGTGGAGGCAATGAGCAGTTCTTC. Translated, it gives CASSDPGGGNEQFF.

The CDR3 region has the DNA TGTGCCAGCAGGGCAAGGGGGCATAGCAATCAGCCCCAGCATTTT. Translation gives CASRARGHSNQPQHF. The chain employs TRBV2 and TRBJ1-5; 7 bases map to TRBD1. Germline lookup yields CDR1 SNHLY and CDR2 FYNNEI. There are 15 residues in the CDR3. The V segment lost 6 bases and the J segment 0 bases; nucleotides outside the gene matches: 5.

V is TRBV11-2 and J is TRBJ2-7; 10 nucleotides line up with TRBD2. V shed 6 bases, J shed 0 bases, and the junction held 8 bases outside the gene matches. This CDR3 is 16 amino acids long. Looked up from germline, CDR1 is SGHAT and CDR2 is FQNNGV. DNA for the CDR3: TGTGCCAGCAGTCCCACTAGCGGGGTTCGCTCCTACGAGCAGTACTTC. It yields the protein CASSPTSGVRSYEQYF.

This clone appeared a single time. J is TRBJ1-1 and V is TRBV2; weak D call: TRBD1 (6 bases). With 7 bases removed from V and 4 bases from J, the gap between germline ends came to 13 bases. This CDR3 is built from 13 residues. CDR1 is SNHLY and CDR2 is FYNNEI in the germline V gene. CDR3: CASTPRGGTEAFF. The CDR3 DNA reads TGTGCCAGCACCCCTAGAGGGGGCACTGAAGCTTTCTTT.

This chain connects TRBV3-1 (or the pseudogene TRBV3-2) to TRBJ2-3; 7 bases are a match to TRBD1. The germline V gene encodes CDR1 LGHDT and CDR2 YNNKEL (reference sequence). J lost 5 bases, V lost 7 bases, and 12 bases had no gene match. There are 15 residues in the CDR3. DNA of the CDR3: TGTGCCAGCACAACCTCGACAGGGCCTCGAGATACGCAGTATTTT. Encoded protein: CASTTSTGPRDTQYF.

This clone was counted once. The chain joins TRBV25-1 to TRBJ1-5; D perhaps matches TRBD1 (6 bases). Trimming cost V 4 bases and J 4 bases, with 17 bases left between them. Germline values: CDR1 MGHDK, CDR2 SYGVNS. CDR3 length equals 16 residues. Written as DNA, the CDR3 is TGTGCCAGCAGTGGATCAGGGGCCGGCCCAAATCAGCCCCAGCATTTT. As protein: CASSGSGAGPNQPQHF.

This chain links TRBV10-3 with TRBJ1-4; D is perhaps TRBD1 (5 bases). The germline V gene has CDR1 ENHRY and CDR2 SYGVKD. V was clipped by 6 bases and J by 11 bases, with 19 bases between them. CDR3 length: 14 amino acids. The CDR3 DNA follows: TGTGCCATCAGCGAACAGTTTGGCAGGGCGAAACTGTTTTTT. Residues: CAISEQFGRAKLFF.

The chain links TRBV6-4 to TRBJ1-1, with D tentatively TRBD1 (5 bases). This CDR3 contains 15 residues. V was trimmed by 6 bases and J by 1 base, leaving 15 bases between them. The germline CDR1 and CDR2 sequences are MRHNA and SNTAGT. CDR3 nucleotides: TGTGCCAGCAGGAGGGAGGGGACGGCGAACACTGAAGCTTTCTTT. Its protein is CASRREGTANTEAFF.

The chain uses TRBV9 and TRBJ2-7, with 11 bases fitting TRBD2. The CDR3 is 17 amino acids. Germline values: CDR1 SGDLS, CDR2 YYNGEE. Trimming took 8 bases from V and 0 from J; bases not matched to a gene: 13. CDR3: CASQGGSGGESSYEQYF. DNA of the CDR3: TGTGCCAGTCAAGGAGGTAGCGGGGGGGAGAGCTCCTACGAGCAGTACTTC.

This chain links TRBV27 with TRBJ2-7; 12 bases line up with TRBD1. The CDR3 spans 14 residues. Germline V CDR1 and CDR2: MNHEY, SMNVEV (reference sequence). V dropped 4 bases and J dropped 7; count of bases not matched to a gene: 5. CDR3 loop: CASSWGTGGQEQYF. The CDR3 DNA is TGTGCCAGCAGTTGGGGGACAGGGGGCCAGGAGCAGTACTTC.

The rearrangement uses TRBV28 and TRBJ1-3; D gene unclear. The germline V gene encodes CDR1 MDHEN and CDR2 SYDVKM. With 8 bases removed from V and 4 bases from J, the gap between germline ends came to 12 bases. The CDR3 loop spans 13 amino acids. The CDR3 DNA follows: TGTGCCAGCGACCGAGGGTCGGGAAACACCATATATTTT. Translation gives CASDRGSGNTIYF.

The chain has TRBV7-6 and TRBJ2-2, with 8 nucleotides matching TRBD2. The J segment lost 3 bases and the V segment lost 1 base, leaving 7 bases of the junction unmatched. The CDR3 extends over 17 amino acids. Germline V lookup: CDR1 SGHVS, CDR2 FNYEAQ. The CDR3: CASSLGPGGPDTGELFF. The CDR3 DNA reads TGTGCCAGCAGCTTAGGTCCGGGGGGGCCAGACACCGGGGAGCTGTTTTTT.

The chain employs TRBV30 and TRBJ2-7, with TRBD2 matching over 7 bases. The CDR3 extends over 16 amino acids. The J segment lost 2 bases and the V segment lost 3 bases, leaving 13 bases of the junction unmatched. Germline CDR1 and CDR2: GTSNPN and SVGIG (reference sequence). Written as DNA, the CDR3 is TGTGCCTGGAGCCTTGGGGCTAGCGGAGGGACCTACGAGCAGTACTTC. Translated: CAWSLGASGGTYEQYF.

This sequence joins TRBV11-2 and TRBJ1-2; TRBD1 agrees at 8 bases. This CDR3 has 17 residues. V shed 1 base and J 2 bases; nucleotides not matched to a gene: 9. Germline CDR1 and CDR2: SGHAT and FQNNGV. The CDR3 coding sequence is TGTGCCAGCAGCTTAGGGACAGGGATTGTCGCGAACTATGGCTACACCTTC. It is translated as CASSLGTGIVANYGYTF.

This chain uses TRBV27 with TRBJ1-6; 9 nucleotides agree with TRBD1. CDR1 is MNHEY, CDR2 SMNVEV, per germline (reference sequence). CDR3 size: 18 residues. V shed 5 bases and J 8 bases; nucleotides not matched to a gene: 16. The CDR3 DNA is TGTGCCAGCAGTCACCGGGACAGGGAGATCCTTAAGGATTCACCCCTCCACTTT. It translates to CASSHRDREILKDSPLHF.

This clone was counted between two and nine times. The rearrangement joins TRBV19 to TRBJ1-1, with a tentative D call TRBD1 (6 bases). The CDR3 length is 15 residues. Germline CDR1 reads LNHDA; CDR2 reads SQIVND (reference sequence). The V end was cut by 4 bases, the J end by 5 bases, with 17 bases between. The CDR3 loop is CASSNLLTGVTEAFF. For the CDR3, the DNA is TGTGCCAGTAGTAATCTCTTGACAGGAGTTACTGAAGCTTTCTTT.

CDR3 nucleotides: TGTGCCAGTAGTATAGACAGGGGGCGCCGGAATGGCTACACCTTC. It specifies CASSIDRGRRNGYTF. The J gene is TRBJ1-2, the V gene TRBV19; 8 bases are shared with TRBD1. The V gene end was trimmed by 0 bases and the J gene end by 6 bases; junction bases not matched to a gene: 6. The CDR3 sequence is 15 residues long. Germline V gene data show CDR1 as LNHDA and CDR2 as SQIVND (reference sequence). Filled out from reference TRBV19 and TRBJ1-2, the complete variable domain reads DGGITQSPKYLFRKEGQNVTLSCEQNLNHDAMYWYRQDPGQGLRLIYYSQIVNDFQKGDIAEGYSVSREKKESFPLTVTSAQKNPTAFYLCASSIDRGRRNGYTFGSGTRLTVV.

The chain's CDR3 is CASSLDGQGTDTQYF. The DNA of the CDR3 is TGTGCCAGCAGCTTAGATGGTCAGGGGACAGATACGCAGTATTTT. The V gene is TRBV7-7, the J gene TRBJ2-3, with a possible D match to TRBD1 (6 bases). V lost 1 base and J lost 3, with 11 bases in between. The CDR3 spans 15 residues. CDR1 and CDR2 (germline): SSHAT, FNYEAQ (reference sequence). Full variable domain (rest looked up from reference TRBV7-7 and TRBJ2-3): GAGVSQSPRYKVTKRGQDVTLRCDPISSHATLYWYQQALGQGPEFLTYFNYEAQPDKSGLPSDRFSAERPEGSISTLTIQRTEQRDSAMYRCASSLDGQGTDTQYFGPGTRLTVL.

J is TRBJ2-7 and V is TRBV11-2; 9 bases fit TRBD2. CDR1 and CDR2 from the germline V gene are SGHAT and FQNNGV. CDR3 length: 15 amino acids. Trimming took 1 base from V and 7 from J; bases not matched to a gene: 8. CDR3 DNA sequence: TGTGCCAGCAGCTTAGGGGGACTAGCCTCCGATGAGCAGTACTTC. It yields the protein CASSLGGLASDEQYF. The whole variable domain, remainder taken from reference TRBV11-2 and TRBJ2-7, is EAGVAQSPRYKIIEKRQSVAFWCNPISGHATLYWYQQILGQGPKLLIQFQNNGVVDDSQLPKDRFSAERLKGVDSTLKIQPAKLEDSAVYLCASSLGGLASDEQYFGPGTRLTVT.

CDR3 amino acids: CASSPRATGVTEAFF. The CDR3 bases are TGCGCCAGCAGCCCCAGGGCGACAGGGGTCACTGAAGCTTTCTTT. V and J are TRBV4-1 and TRBJ1-1; 8 bases map to TRBD1. The CDR3 runs 15 residues. With 4 bases clipped from V and 4 bases from J, the junction kept 8 bases outside the gene matches. The germline gives CDR1 MGHRA, CDR2 YSYEKL.

V gene TRBV4-1 combines with J gene TRBJ2-1, with TRBD1 matching 8 bases. CDR1 MGHRA and CDR2 YSYEKL come from the germline V gene. Trimming removed 3 bases from V and 4 bases from J; junction bases left unmatched: 8. The CDR3 has 16 residues. CDR3: CASSHLTGTGYNEQFF. The CDR3 DNA is TGCGCCAGCAGCCATCTAACCGGGACAGGATACAATGAGCAGTTCTTC.

This chain links TRBV5-5 with TRBJ2-7; TRBD2 matches at 9 bases. The CDR3 contains 14 residues. Unmatched junction bases numbered 2, after V lost 4 bases and J lost 0 bases. From germline, CDR1 is SGHKS and CDR2 YYEKEE (reference sequence). The CDR3 region has the DNA TGTGCCAGCAGCCCGGGACTAGCCTCCTACGAGCAGTACTTC. As protein: CASSPGLASYEQYF.

The rearrangement uses TRBV12-3 or TRBV12-4 and TRBJ1-2; no clear D. V was clipped by 0 bases and J by 8 bases, with 7 bases between them. The CDR3 covers 12 residues. The CDR3 protein is CASSLAHKGYTF. CDR3 nucleotide sequence: TGTGCCAGCAGTTTAGCACATAAGGGCTACACCTTC.

The rearrangement joins TRBV15 to TRBJ2-5; 7 bases are shared with TRBD1. J was trimmed by 1 base and V by 0 bases; bases with no gene match: 2. The CDR3 has 15 amino acids. The V gene's germline CDR1 is LNHNV and CDR2 YYDKDF (reference sequence). CDR3 nucleotides: TGTGCCACCAGCAGAGAACGACAGGGCCAAGAGACCCAGTACTTC. As protein: CATSRERQGQETQYF.